The 14 T cell receptor beta chains in this list originate from one sample, sequenced in a study of cytomegalovirus exposure and HLA in healthy donors. PCR used 60 Vbeta primers and 13 Jbeta primers. Measured with immunoSEQ multiplex PCR; TCRdb has only the in-frame clones, and not every one. The sample records roughly 87,000 clones, 65% to 75% being singletons. The sample taken for sequencing was PBMCs. The source of these receptors is a man aged 55-75 years in good health and CMV-seronegative.

The chain joins TRBV5-4 to TRBJ2-2; TRBD1 matches 8 bases. In germline, CDR1 is SGHNT, CDR2 YYREEE (reference sequence). V gave up 5 bases and J gave up 7 bases; unmatched junction bases: 13. The CDR3 has 16 amino acids. The DNA of the CDR3 is TGTGCCAGCAGGCAGCGGACAGGGACAGGCAGCGGGGAGCTGTTTTTT. It specifies CASRQRTGTGSGELFF.

The chain employs TRBV18 and TRBJ2-1; 10 bases are a match to TRBD2. Germline V CDR1 and CDR2: KGHSH, LQKENI. The CDR3 loop spans 16 amino acids. The ends lost 4 bases at V and 0 bases at J; junction bases unmatched: 3. The chain's CDR3 is CASSRASGSSYNEQFF. Here the CDR3 DNA reads TGTGCCAGCTCACGGGCTAGCGGGAGCTCCTACAATGAGCAGTTCTTC.

This clone showed up just a few times. The chain joins TRBV2 to TRBJ1-3; 11 bases match TRBD1. The CDR3 loop spans 20 amino acids. J lost 0 bases, V lost 4 bases, and 14 bases had no gene match. Germline CDR1 is SNHLY and CDR2 is FYNNEI. The DNA of the CDR3 is TGTGCCAGCAGTGGACGGGAGGACAGGGGGCTTCGACCCTCTGGAAACACCATATATTTT. Its translation: CASSGREDRGLRPSGNTIYF.

V and J are TRBV5-6 and TRBJ2-3, with D unresolved. Trimming took off 3 bases at V and 1 base at J, with 9 bases between the two ends. The germline V gene encodes CDR1 SGHDT and CDR2 YYEEEE. The CDR3 sequence is 14 residues long. This CDR3 reads CASSSFPGTDTQYF. The CDR3 region has the DNA TGTGCCAGCAGCTCTTTCCCCGGCACAGATACGCAGTATTTT.

V is TRBV6-5 and J is TRBJ2-7, with a weak D call TRBD2 (6 bases). The CDR3 runs to 13 residues. Trimming shortened V by 2 bases and J by 2 bases, and 7 bases separated the two germline ends. Germline V gene lookup returns CDR1 MNHEY and CDR2 SVGAGI. CDR3 protein: CASSYAGTYEQYF. In DNA form, the CDR3 reads TGTGCCAGCAGTTACGCGGGAACCTACGAGCAGTACTTC.

The genes are TRBV15 and TRBJ2-3; tentative D call: TRBD1 (6 bases). Germline CDR1 reads LNHNV; CDR2 reads YYDKDF (reference sequence). CDR3 length: 17 amino acids. V was trimmed by 0 bases and J by 0 bases, leaving 13 bases between them. The CDR3 region is CATSRDLVQGSTDTQYF. As DNA, the CDR3 is TGTGCCACCAGCAGAGATTTAGTACAGGGAAGCACAGATACGCAGTATTTT.

The chain recombines TRBV2 with TRBJ1-1; 9 bases are a match to TRBD1. The CDR3 extends over 15 amino acids. Germline CDR1 SNHLY, CDR2 FYNNEI. Unmatched junction bases numbered 3, after V lost 0 bases and J lost 4 bases. As DNA, the CDR3 is TGTGCCAGCAGTGAAGCACTGACAGGGGGCACTGAAGCTTTCTTT. This gives the protein CASSEALTGGTEAFF.

The CDR3 DNA is TGTGCCAGCAGTTATAGGGGGGGCACCGGGGAGCTGTTTTTT. This gives the protein CASSYRGGTGELFF. The chain uses TRBV6-5 and TRBJ2-2; TRBD2 is a possible D gene (7 bases). With 3 bases removed from V and 4 bases from J, the gap between germline ends came to 9 bases. The CDR3 has 14 amino acids. Germline V gene data show CDR1 as MNHEY and CDR2 as SVGAGI.

This clone is a singleton in its sample. The chain recombines TRBV6-6 with TRBJ1-5; 11 nucleotides align to TRBD1. The CDR3 is made up of 14 amino acids. J lost 6 bases, V lost 6 bases, and 4 bases had no gene match. Germline-derived CDR1 and CDR2 are MNHNY and SVGAGI (reference sequence). CDR3 bases: TGTGCCAGCAGGGGACAGGGGGATATTCAGCCCCAGCATTTT. Translation gives CASRGQGDIQPQHF.

The V gene is TRBV19, the J gene TRBJ2-7; a possible D gene is TRBD2 (6 bases). Germline lookup yields CDR1 LNHDA and CDR2 SQIVND (reference sequence). V was shortened by 5 bases and J by 4 bases, with 15 bases between the two germline ends. This CDR3 spans 14 amino acids. In nucleotides, the CDR3 is TGTGCCAGTAGTCCGACCCGGGGGACTTACGAGCAGTACTTC. As protein: CASSPTRGTYEQYF.

The chain recombines TRBV12-2 with TRBJ1-2; the table's D call of TRBD1 was not tested on the DNA. TRBV12-2 is marked as a pseudogene. The CDR3 length is 18 residues. CDR3 in amino acids: CASRLGVGFRRGYYGYTF. CDR3 in DNA: TGTGCAAGTCGCTTAGGAGTGGGTTTTAGAAGGGGTTACTATGGCTACACCTTC.

V and J are TRBV4-1 and TRBJ2-7, with D perhaps matching TRBD2 (6 bases). This CDR3 has 12 amino acids. The germline V gene encodes CDR1 MGHRA and CDR2 YSYEKL. V gave up 6 bases and J gave up 7 bases, with 13 bases separating them. CDR3 nucleotide sequence: TGCGCCAGCAGGGGACTGAAAGAGGAGCAGTACTTC. Encoded protein: CASRGLKEEQYF.

This sequence joins TRBV14 and TRBJ1-1; D gene ambiguous. This CDR3 has 16 residues. V lost 0 bases to trimming and J lost 4 bases, with 15 bases between them. Germline V gene lookup returns CDR1 SGHDN and CDR2 FVKESK. The CDR3 nucleotides read TGTGCCAGCAGCCAAGATCGGTTTTATAGGAGCACTGAAGCTTTCTTT. As protein: CASSQDRFYRSTEAFF.

As for this clone: The sample holds other DNA sequences that translate to the same CDR3. V usage is TRBV5-5 and J usage is TRBJ1-5; perhaps TRBD1 as D (5 bases). V lost 0 bases, J lost 2 bases, and 6 bases lay in between. The CDR3 runs 14 residues. CDR1 and CDR2 from the germline V gene are SGHKS and YYEKEE (reference sequence). CDR3 protein: CASSLEGGNQPQHF. As DNA, the CDR3 is TGTGCCAGCAGCTTGGAAGGGGGCAATCAGCCCCAGCATTTT.